This TCR beta chain was captured by sequencing in a study of blood T cell repertoires in COVID-19. Overall study: Material from acute and convalescent COVID-19 was sourced from the United States, Italy and Spain. PBMCs, B-cell-depleted T cells, or T cells were the source of the cDNA or gDNA that made up the material.

Source study methods: Amplification of reference gene primers provided the estimated nucleated cell counts. Generated by immunoSEQ multiplex PCR, the TCRdb table keeps only in-frame clones and is missing some. Clone size and the V and J calls come from that table; the DNA yielded D and trimming. The sample gives more than 300,000 clones, around 80% of which show up once; approximately 1.2% is in the top ten. V was pared by 4 bases and J by 6 bases, with 17 bases between. This CDR3 is 15 amino acids long. Germline V gene lookup returns CDR1 MNHEY and CDR2 SVGEGT. Sequences were obtained from peripheral blood. The sequence came from a woman between 50 and 59 years old with acute or convalescent COVID-19. This chain connects TRBV6-2 or TRBV6-3 to TRBJ2-3; a possible D gene is TRBD2 (6 bases). In DNA form, the CDR3 reads TGTGCCAGCAGTTCGACTGGGACTGGAGGGGATACGCAGTATTTT. It codes for CASSSTGTGGDTQYF.